This T cell receptor beta chain came from a study of blood T cell repertoires in COVID-19. Study overall: The United States, Italy and Spain supplied acute and convalescent COVID-19 samples.

Repertoires were generated with immunoSEQ multiplex PCR, while TCRdb's copy carries only in-frame clones and drops some. The repertoire holds about 250,000 clones, with more than 70% as singletons. Germline V gene sequence: CDR1 PRHDT, CDR2 FYEKMQ (reference sequence). The CDR3 has 15 amino acids. V was clipped by 2 bases and J by 0 bases; unmatched bases: 4. Sequencing input: peripheral blood. This receptor was taken from a woman in her 30s with COVID-19, enrolled during active disease. This chain uses TRBV13 with TRBJ2-7, with 7 bases matching TRBD1. The CDR3 region is CASSLSGQSSYEQYF. The CDR3 nucleotides read TGTGCCAGCAGCTTATCGGGACAGAGCTCCTACGAGCAGTACTTC. Using reference TRBV13 and TRBJ2-7 for the parts outside the CDR3, the full variable domain is AAGVIQSPRHLIKEKRETATLKCYPIPRHDTVYWYQQGPGQDPQFLISFYEKMQSDKGSIPDRFSAQQFSDYHSELNMSSLELGDSALYFCASSLSGQSSYEQYFGPGTRLTVT.